A single sample gave rise to the 8 T cell receptor beta chains below, sequenced in a study of T cell repertoires in cytomegalovirus infection. TCRdb reprocessed the reads with MiXCR, giving one entry per CDR3 protein. This sample has about 400,000 distinct CDR3 sequences, with over 15% found just once. Sample: PBMCs. These receptor sequences come from a human donor in good health (CMV status not recorded). Some clones in this sample may be carry-over from other donors' samples.

The table lists this clonotype with a few counts. The chain recombines TRBV12-3 or TRBV12-4 with TRBJ2-1, with TRBD2 identical over 7 bases. The V gene end was trimmed by 6 bases and the J gene end by 1 base; junction bases not matched to a gene: 9. The CDR3 is made up of 16 amino acids. CDR3 protein: CASSPLGGLSYNEQFF. In nucleotides, the CDR3 is TGTGCCAGCAGCCCTTTGGGGGGGTTATCCTACAATGAGCAGTTCTTC.

The chain carries TRBV20-1 and TRBJ2-5; tentative D call: TRBD2 (6 bases). Trimming cost V 1 base and J 5 bases, with 11 bases left between them. The CDR3 length is 13 residues. Germline V CDR1 and CDR2: DFQATT, SNEGSKA (reference sequence). The CDR3 coding sequence is TGCAGTGCTAGAGTCGGGAGAGAGGAGACCCAGTACTTC. This translates into CSARVGREETQYF.

This chain uses TRBV3-1 with TRBJ1-1, with D unresolved. Per germline, CDR1 LGHDT and CDR2 YNNKEL (reference sequence). CDR3 length equals 13 residues. V was pared by 6 bases and J by 3 bases, with 11 bases between. In DNA, the CDR3 is TGTGCCAGCAGGCCACCGGGTGACACTGAAGCTTTCTTT. This gives the protein CASRPPGDTEAFF. The full variable domain, completed using reference TRBV3-1 and TRBJ1-1, is DTAVSQTPKYLVTQMGNDKSIKCEQNLGHDTMYWYKQDSKKFLKIMFSYNNKELIINETVPNRFSPKSPDKAHLNLHINSLELGDSAVYFCASRPPGDTEAFFGQGTRLTVV.

This clonotype was seen a few times. J is TRBJ2-7 and V is TRBV11-2, with 7 bases fitting TRBD1. The CDR3 extends over 15 amino acids. From germline, CDR1 is SGHAT and CDR2 FQNNGV. V trimming: 4 bases; J trimming: 9 bases; junction bases outside the gene matches: 15. The CDR3 protein is CASSSYRGTNLGQYF. The DNA for the CDR3 is TGTGCCAGCAGCTCTTACAGGGGAACAAACCTAGGGCAGTACTTC.

This clonotype was counted only a few times. V is TRBV7-2 and J is TRBJ2-5; TRBD2 might be the D (6 bases). Trimming removed 5 bases from V and 5 bases from J, with 15 bases in between. The CDR3 runs 14 residues. CDR1 is SGHTA and CDR2 is FQGNSA in the germline V gene. The DNA of the CDR3 is TGTGCCAGCAGCAGGAGGGGCCGTGGGGAGACCCAGTACTTC. Protein sequence: CASSRRGRGETQYF.

There are a few counts of this clonotype. The gene calls are TRBV6-8 and TRBJ1-1; D perhaps matches TRBD1 (5 bases). V was cut by 5 bases and J by 6 bases, with 7 bases left in between. This CDR3 comprises 11 residues. Germline lookup yields CDR1 MNHGY and CDR2 SAAAGT. CDR3 protein: CASSQGPEAFF. CDR3 bases: TGTGCCAGCAGTCAGGGACCTGAAGCTTTCTTT.

V and J are TRBV7-2 and TRBJ2-1; either TRBD1 or TRBD2 may fit D (6 bases each). This CDR3 has 14 residues. Germline CDR1 and CDR2: SGHTA and FQGNSA. The V and J ends lost 2 bases and 8 bases respectively, with 13 bases between them. The CDR3 loop is CASSLLGGRDEQFF. CDR3 DNA sequence: TGTGCCAGCAGCTTATTGGGGGGCAGGGATGAGCAGTTCTTC.

This CDR3 is CASSRRGVMNEQFF. In DNA, the CDR3 is TGTGCCAGCAGCCGAAGGGGGGTGATGAATGAGCAGTTCTTC. The chain uses TRBV11-2 and TRBJ2-1; TRBD1 or TRBD2 may be the D gene (6 bases each). Trimming took off 5 bases at V and 7 bases at J, with 15 bases between the two ends. This CDR3 contains 14 residues. Germline CDR1 reads SGHAT; CDR2 reads FQNNGV.